This T cell receptor beta chain was retrieved from a study of T cell responses to AZD1222 COVID-19 vaccine. Germline CDR1 reads MNHNS; CDR2 reads SASEGT. The V and J ends lost 2 bases and 5 bases respectively, with 10 bases between them. The CDR3 covers 14 residues. This clone was detected once. Method: immunoSEQ multiplex PCR; TCRdb's copy keeps in-frame clones and lacks some. Here the sample spans 150,000 to 160,000 clones, more than 75% being singletons. The source was peripheral blood, collected 28 days after the second AZD1222 dose. This chain uses TRBV6-1 with TRBJ1-5; no reliable D call. The clonotype was recovered from an adult who received the AZD1222 COVID-19 vaccine. As DNA, the CDR3 is TGTGCCAGCAGTGAATCGCGGGCGGATCAGCCCCAGCATTTT. Its protein product is CASSESRADQPQHF.